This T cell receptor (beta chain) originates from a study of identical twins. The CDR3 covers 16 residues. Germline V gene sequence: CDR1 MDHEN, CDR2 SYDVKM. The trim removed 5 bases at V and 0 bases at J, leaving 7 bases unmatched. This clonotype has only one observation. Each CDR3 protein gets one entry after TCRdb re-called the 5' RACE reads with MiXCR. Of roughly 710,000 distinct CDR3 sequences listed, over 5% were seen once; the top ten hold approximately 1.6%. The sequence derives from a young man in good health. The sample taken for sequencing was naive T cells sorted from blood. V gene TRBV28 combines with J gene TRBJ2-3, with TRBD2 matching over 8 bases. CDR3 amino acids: CASSRMSGRSTDTQYF. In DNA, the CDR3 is TGTGCCAGCAGTAGGATGAGCGGGAGAAGCACAGATACGCAGTATTTT.